The 3 T cell receptor beta chains given below trace back to one sample, sequenced in a study of cytomegalovirus exposure and HLA in healthy donors. Primers included in the PCR were 60 Vbeta and 13 Jbeta primers. Only in-frame clones appear in the TCRdb table, and some are missing; sequencing was by immunoSEQ multiplex PCR. The sample has under 150,000 clones; about 79% are singletons. Specimen: PBMCs. The origin of the receptors is a male donor in good health and CMV-seronegative.

Only one count was recorded for this clone. The CDR3 region is CAWSPTTAFNEKLFF. CDR3 DNA sequence: TGTGCCTGGAGTCCGACGACAGCGTTTAATGAAAAACTGTTTTTT. The rearrangement uses TRBV30 and TRBJ1-4; D possibly corresponds to TRBD1 (5 bases). The length of the CDR3 is 15 residues. The V gene lost 2 bases and the J gene lost 4 bases, with 14 bases spanning the gap. Looked up from germline, CDR1 is GTSNPN and CDR2 is SVGIG (reference sequence).

The V and J genes are TRBV2 and TRBJ2-5; D is possibly TRBD1 (5 bases). V was cut by 6 bases and J by 5 bases, with 16 bases left in between. Per germline, CDR1 SNHLY and CDR2 FYNNEI. The CDR3 is 14 residues long. In DNA form, the CDR3 reads TGTGCCAGCAGACGACAGCCTCTCTTGGAGACCCAGTACTTC. It translates to CASRRQPLLETQYF.

As regards this clone: A junction end diverges from the germline sequence, so it may reflect a read error. This chain uses TRBV7-9 with TRBJ1-1; D perhaps matches TRBD1 (5 bases). Germline V gives CDR1 SEHNR, CDR2 FQNEAQ (reference sequence). The CDR3 consists of 12 residues. CDR3 loop: CSSSDTAGRAFF. The CDR3 DNA sequence: TGTTCCAGCAGCGACACGGCAGGGCGGGCTTTCTTT.